The T cell receptor beta chain described here comes from a study of shared clonotypes between healthy human individuals. Some clones are missing from TCRdb's copy, which holds only in-frame ones; the method was immunoSEQ multiplex PCR. The table shows 650,000 to 800,000 clones, with approximately 72% occurring only once. The V gene lost 1 base and the J gene lost 2 bases, with 14 bases spanning the gap. Germline CDR1 SGHRS, CDR2 YFSETQ. The CDR3 has 16 amino acids. This clone was counted a single time. This chain connects TRBV5-1 to TRBJ2-3; a weak D match, TRBD2 (6 bases). This sequence originates from a woman in her thirties in good health. Sequenced material: memory CD4+ T cells sorted from blood. Documented subset: CD45RA-negative fraction. CDR3 in amino acids: CASSLSREWATDTQYF. In nucleotides, the CDR3 is TGCGCCAGCAGCTTGTCTCGGGAGTGGGCCACAGATACGCAGTATTTT.